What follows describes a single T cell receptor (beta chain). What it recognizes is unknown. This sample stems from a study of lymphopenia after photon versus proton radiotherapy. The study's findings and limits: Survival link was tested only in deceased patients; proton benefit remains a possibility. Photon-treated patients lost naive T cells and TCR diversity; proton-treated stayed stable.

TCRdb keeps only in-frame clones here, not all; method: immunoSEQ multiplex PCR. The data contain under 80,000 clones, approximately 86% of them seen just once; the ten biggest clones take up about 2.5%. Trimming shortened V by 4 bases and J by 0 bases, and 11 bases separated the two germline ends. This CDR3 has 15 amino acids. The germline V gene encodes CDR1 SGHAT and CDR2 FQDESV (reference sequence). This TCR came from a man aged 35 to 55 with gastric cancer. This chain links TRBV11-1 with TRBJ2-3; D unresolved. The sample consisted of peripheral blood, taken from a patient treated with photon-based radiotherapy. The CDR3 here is CASSSRGYSTDTQYF. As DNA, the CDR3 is TGTGCCAGCAGCTCCCGAGGCTACAGCACAGATACGCAGTATTTT.